This T cell receptor (beta chain) derives from a study of regulatory T cells in long-lasting Graves disease (dated by TCRdb to the early 2020s). For the wider study: Persistent Graves' disease was defined as antithyroid drug treatment for over 5 years with persistently positive TSH receptor autoantibodies. The study took place in China and was registered as a clinical trial. A total of around 35 samples were covered by TCR sequencing, comprising some 13 persistent and approximately 20 newly diagnosed Graves' disease patients. On average, persistent Graves' disease patients in the clinical cohort had been on antithyroid drugs for about 10.3 years. Peripheral blood TCR sequencing and RNA sequencing compared persistent Graves' disease patients with newly diagnosed Graves' disease patients. Study-level results and caveats: Sequencing and analysis were restricted to the TCR beta chain. Lower TCR Shannon entropy and fewer highly expanded clones were observed in persistent Graves' disease patients than in newly diagnosed patients, which suggested clonal expansion. Peripheral blood alone was examined, since thyroid tissue, which constituted the primary lesion, could not be accessed. More public clonotypes were shared among persistent patients (2,741) than among newly diagnosed patients (under 1,000). TRBV28, TRBJ1-2 and TRBJ2-5 were preferentially used in persistent disease, while TRBV20-1 and TRBJ2-1 were favored in newly diagnosed disease. As a limitation, the authors acknowledged that the small sample size may reduce accuracy.

The library came from multiplex PCR. Instrument used: Illumina HiSeq 4000. TCR beta libraries were built with iRepertoire HTBI primers and Arm-PCR amplification of CDR3 regions. PCR products were gel purified before sequencing. The source study handled its data this way. A total of 62 TRBV and 14 TRBJ segments were identified across samples and were used for gene usage analysis of CDR3 amino acid clonotypes. COPE and FqMerger were used to merge filtered high-quality paired reads into contigs. BLAST was used to align contigs to IMGT TRBV, TRBD and TRBJ reference genes, and CDR3 was defined according to IMGT. Any clonotype with a frequency above 0.1% was classified as a highly expanded clone. Repertoire diversity was measured by Shannon entropy, and V-J evenness by the Gini coefficient. A clonotype found in more than one individual was treated as public. The public reads were reprocessed in TCRdb via fastp at Q25 and MiXCR, keeping in-frame beta chains. Identical CDR3 proteins give one entry, which carries the most common genes and DNA. The V and J calls here are based on TCRdb, not the publication. This sample holds more than 650,000 distinct CDR3 sequences; about 30% were observed only once. Roughly 46% of the sample belongs to the ten largest clones.

The time point label here, explained by the study, means: persistent/refractory GD, antithyroid drugs over 5 years with positive TRAb. RNA was extracted from PBMCs in TRIzol for both TCR sequencing and RNA sequencing. The diagnosis of Graves' disease followed American Thyroid Association guidelines. The patients came from an endocrinology department in Xi'an, China. Each patient gave 7 to 9.5 milliliters of peripheral blood, collected in an EDTA anticoagulant tube. PBMCs were isolated by Ficoll Paque Plus density gradient separation without further T cell sorting. An Agilent 2100 Bioanalyzer and agarose gel were used to check RNA quality, while a NanoDrop 2000 measured RNA concentration. The germline V gene provides CDR1 MNHNS and CDR2 SASEGT. The CDR3 runs 14 amino acids, cysteine and phenylalanine included. Here the CDR3 DNA is all that survives: 42 bases in frame from base 1. At the junction V is shortened by 5 bases and J by 8 bases; bases outside the gene matches: 8.

Details on this clonotype: The clone's antigen remains unknown. The input lacks base qualities; no much larger clone sits a single base away.

The sequences come from peripheral blood mononuclear cells (PBMCs), collected when the disease was refractory, from a patient treated with antithyroid drugs. This sequence originates from a female donor with Graves disease. The chain is made from TRBV6-1 and TRBJ1-4, with TRBD1 matching 7 junction bases. CDR3 sequence: CASSNPTGREKLFF. The nucleotide sequence is TGTGCCAGCAGTAACCCGACAGGGCGAGAAAAACTGTTTTTT.